The 24 T cell receptor beta chains in this list originate from one sample, sequenced in a study of cytotoxic CD8 clonotypes in ibrutinib-treated CLL. Assay: immunoSEQ multiplex PCR; the TCRdb copy retains only in-frame clones and omits some. The data show around 40,000 clones, with about 70% seen just once and about 9.5% held by the top ten. The input for sequencing was PBMCs, taken at disease progression, from a patient treated with ibrutinib. The receptors were sampled from a human donor with chronic lymphocytic leukemia.

This chain links TRBV5-1 with TRBJ1-3, with D hard to call. Per germline, CDR1 SGHRS and CDR2 YFSETQ. This CDR3 contains 15 residues. V dropped 0 bases and J dropped 3 bases, with 10 bases sitting between them. The CDR3 reads CASSLGGGLGNTIYF. DNA of the CDR3: TGCGCCAGCAGCTTGGGTGGCGGCCTTGGAAACACCATATATTTT.

V is TRBV11-1 and J is TRBJ2-5, with D tentatively TRBD1 (5 bases). The V gene lost 3 bases and the J gene lost 2 bases, with 10 bases spanning the gap. CDR1 is SGHAT and CDR2 is FQDESV in the germline V gene (reference sequence). The CDR3 length is 14 residues. CDR3 sequence (DNA): TGTGCCAGCAGCTTGAACAGGCTTCAAGAGACCCAGTACTTC. Its protein is CASSLNRLQETQYF.

CDR3 residues: CSVSTDHYEQYF. The CDR3 region has the DNA TGCAGCGTTTCGACAGATCACTACGAGCAGTACTTC. The genes are TRBV29-1 and TRBJ2-7, with D possibly being TRBD1 (5 bases). The CDR3 is 12 residues long. The germline V gene encodes CDR1 SQVTM and CDR2 ANQGSEA. V lost 5 bases to trimming and J lost 3 bases, with 11 bases between them.

The J gene is TRBJ1-6, the V gene TRBV7-9; no clear D. CDR3 length: 12 amino acids. V was pared by 4 bases and J by 10 bases, with 8 bases between. Germline V lookup: CDR1 SEHNR, CDR2 FQNEAQ (reference sequence). In DNA, the CDR3 is TGTGCCAGCAGCTCGTACCAGTCACCCCTCCACTTT. This sequence encodes CASSSYQSPLHF. Filled out from reference TRBV7-9 and TRBJ1-6, the complete variable domain reads DTGVSQNPRHKITKRGQNVTFRCDPISEHNRLYWYRQTLGQGPEFLTYFQNEAQLEKSRLLSDRFSAERPKGSFSTLEIQRTEQGDSAMYLCASSSYQSPLHFGNGTRLTVT.

The chain is built from TRBV7-9 and TRBJ1-1; D call uncertain. Trimming stripped 1 base from V and 0 bases from J, with 6 bases between. Germline CDR1 and CDR2: SEHNR and FQNEAQ (reference sequence). CDR3 length equals 14 residues. This CDR3 reads CASSLGTMNTEAFF. DNA for the CDR3: TGTGCCAGCAGCTTAGGGACCATGAACACTGAAGCTTTCTTT.

A few counts support this clone. V is TRBV19 and J is TRBJ1-5, with 9 nucleotides matching TRBD1. J lost 5 bases, V lost 9 bases, and 17 bases had no gene match. Germline CDR1 LNHDA, CDR2 SQIVND (reference sequence). This CDR3 region has 17 residues. In DNA form, the CDR3 reads TGTGCCAGCCACCCCTACCCGGGACAGGGTAGGTATCAGCCCCAGCATTTT. Translation: CASHPYPGQGRYQPQHF.

In regard to this clone: In the same sample, other DNA sequences code for this CDR3. This rearrangement joins TRBV2 to TRBJ1-1; 8 bases agree with TRBD1. V shed 6 bases and J 2 bases; nucleotides not matched to a gene: 2. Germline assignment: CDR1 SNHLY and CDR2 FYNNEI. The CDR3 extends over 13 amino acids. As DNA, the CDR3 is TGTGCCAGCAGCGGACAGGGAAACACTGAAGCTTTCTTT. Translation gives CASSGQGNTEAFF.

The chain combines TRBV19 with TRBJ2-6; D ambiguous. The CDR3 length is 13 residues. V was clipped by 5 bases and J by 4 bases, with 6 bases between them. Germline CDR1 LNHDA, CDR2 SQIVND (reference sequence). The CDR3 region has the DNA TGTGCCAGTAGTGCCACCGGGGCCAACGTCCTGACTTTC. Translation: CASSATGANVLTF. Filled out from reference TRBV19 and TRBJ2-6, the complete variable domain reads DGGITQSPKYLFRKEGQNVTLSCEQNLNHDAMYWYRQDPGQGLRLIYYSQIVNDFQKGDIAEGYSVSREKKESFPLTVTSAQKNPTAFYLCASSATGANVLTFGAGSRLTVL.

The rearrangement joins TRBV6-5 to TRBJ1-4; tentatively, D is TRBD1 (6 bases). CDR3 size: 14 residues. CDR1 and CDR2 (germline): MNHEY, SVGAGI. V was shortened by 6 bases and J by 4 bases, with 12 bases between the two germline ends. CDR3 protein: CASSSGHFNEKLFF. CDR3 DNA sequence: TGTGCCAGCAGCTCGGGACACTTTAATGAAAAACTGTTTTTT.

This clone has more than one count but fewer than ten. The chain is built from TRBV5-1 and TRBJ2-3, with D hard to call. V was pared by 0 bases and J by 2 bases, with 7 bases between. The CDR3 is 14 amino acids. Germline loops: CDR1 SGHRS, CDR2 YFSETQ. The CDR3 bases are TGCGCCAGCAGCTTGGTTGGGGTCACAGATACGCAGTATTTT. It is translated as CASSLVGVTDTQYF.

This clone has a handful of counts. The chain has TRBV6-5 and TRBJ1-2; TRBD1 is a possible D gene (5 bases). CDR1 is MNHEY and CDR2 is SVGAGI in the germline V gene. V was cut by 6 bases and J by 8 bases, with 16 bases left in between. This CDR3 has 13 residues. This chain's CDR3 is CASSPGTSLGYTF. In DNA form, the CDR3 reads TGTGCCAGCAGCCCCGGGACCTCACTGGGCTACACCTTC.

This sequence joins TRBV5-6 and TRBJ2-1; the D gene is possibly TRBD2 (5 bases). The CDR3 length is 14 residues. Looked up from germline, CDR1 is SGHDT and CDR2 is YYEEEE. V gave up 1 base and J gave up 9 bases, with 14 bases separating them. The CDR3 spells CASSLSGLPLEQFF. The DNA for the CDR3 is TGTGCCAGCAGCTTGTCCGGACTCCCTCTTGAGCAGTTCTTC.

This chain uses TRBV19 with TRBJ1-5; D is undetermined. Germline V gives CDR1 LNHDA, CDR2 SQIVND (reference sequence). The V and J ends lost 10 bases and 6 bases respectively, with 4 bases between them. This CDR3 spans 9 amino acids. The CDR3 loop is CATGQPQHF. The CDR3 region has the DNA TGTGCCACCGGTCAGCCCCAGCATTTT.

The rearrangement links TRBV2 to TRBJ1-2; D is undetermined. The germline CDR1 and CDR2 sequences are SNHLY and FYNNEI. V was cut by 0 bases and J by 4 bases, with 18 bases left in between. CDR3 length equals 17 residues. The CDR3 DNA follows: TGTGCCAGCAGTGAAGCGCTTTCTGCCGAAACCTTCTATGGCTACACCTTC. Translation: CASSEALSAETFYGYTF.

This clone has more than one count but fewer than ten. This chain uses TRBV2 with TRBJ1-4, with D possibly TRBD1 on 5 matching bases. V was clipped by 6 bases and J by 7 bases, with 18 bases between them. CDR3 size: 15 residues. The V gene's germline CDR1 is SNHLY and CDR2 FYNNEI. For the CDR3, the DNA is TGTGCCAGCAGCGGTTCCGGGACCCAAGGTGAAAAACTGTTTTTT. Its translation is CASSGSGTQGEKLFF.

The chain employs TRBV11-1 and TRBJ2-1; D unresolved. Germline CDR1 SGHAT, CDR2 FQDESV (reference sequence). The CDR3 sequence is 18 residues long. V was cut by 1 base and J by 0 bases, with 16 bases left in between. The CDR3 DNA is TGTGCCAGCAGCTTAGACATACCTCGGTTGAGCTCCTACAATGAGCAGTTCTTC. Encoded protein: CASSLDIPRLSSYNEQFF.

The chain uses TRBV5-1 and TRBJ2-3; the match to TRBD1 covers 12 bases. Germline V gene data show CDR1 as SGHRS and CDR2 as YFSETQ. V lost 4 bases, J lost 6 bases, and 12 bases stayed unmatched. The CDR3 has 17 amino acids. The DNA of the CDR3 is TGCGCCAGCAGCCCCCCGCCGGGACAGGGGGCCGAGGATACGCAGTATTTT. Translating gives CASSPPPGQGAEDTQYF.

The rearrangement joins TRBV7-6 to TRBJ2-3; weak D call: TRBD1 (7 bases). The length of the CDR3 is 14 residues. The V gene's germline CDR1 is SGHVS and CDR2 FNYEAQ. The ends were cut back, 1 base at V and 11 bases at J, with 16 bases in the middle. CDR3 in amino acids: CASSLERHRGLQYF. Written as DNA, the CDR3 is TGTGCCAGCAGCTTAGAACGGCACAGGGGACTGCAGTATTTT.

The V and J genes are TRBV19 and TRBJ1-5; possible D gene TRBD1, 5 bases. V lost 3 bases, J lost 5 bases, and 23 bases lay in between. The CDR3 is 18 residues long. Germline CDR1 is LNHDA and CDR2 is SQIVND (reference sequence). The CDR3 is CASSIWRGRFLYHQPQHF. CDR3 in DNA: TGTGCCAGTAGTATTTGGAGGGGCCGATTCCTATACCATCAGCCCCAGCATTTT.

This sequence joins TRBV2 and TRBJ2-5; D unresolved. Trimming took off 4 bases at V and 7 bases at J, with 10 bases between the two ends. Germline CDR1 and CDR2: SNHLY and FYNNEI. The CDR3 has 12 residues. In DNA form, the CDR3 reads TGTGCCAGCAGTGGGGCCTTAGGGACCCAGTACTTC. Translated: CASSGALGTQYF. Using reference TRBV2 and TRBJ2-5 for the parts outside the CDR3, the full variable domain is EPEVTQTPSHQVTQMGQEVILRCVPISNHLYFYWYRQILGQKVEFLVSFYNNEISEKSEIFDDQFSVERPDGSNFTLKIRSTKLEDSAMYFCASSGALGTQYFGPGTRLLVL.

This clone was recorded a few times. The genes are TRBV19 and TRBJ2-7; perhaps TRBD2 as D (6 bases). Trimming cost V 6 bases and J 4 bases, with 16 bases left between them. This CDR3 has 14 residues. CDR1 is LNHDA and CDR2 is SQIVND in the germline V gene (reference sequence). The CDR3 DNA sequence: TGTGCCAGTAGCCGGGGGTTACCTCCGTACGAGCAGTACTTC. It translates to CASSRGLPPYEQYF.

This chain joins TRBV5-4 and TRBJ2-3; D is perhaps TRBD1 or TRBD2 (5 bases each). From germline, CDR1 is SGHNT and CDR2 YYREEE (reference sequence). Trimming removed 10 bases at V and 3 bases at J, with 15 bases between. CDR3 length: 13 residues. Here the CDR3 DNA reads TGTGCCTGCGGAGGTTGGGGGACAGATACGCAGTATTTT. Its translation: CACGGWGTDTQYF. The complete variable domain, with remaining parts taken from reference TRBV5-4 and TRBJ2-3, reads ETGVTQSPTHLIKTRGQQVTLRCSSQSGHNTVSWYQQALGQGPQFIFQYYREEENGRGNFPPRFSGLQFPNYSSELNVNALELDDSALYLCACGGWGTDTQYFGPGTRLTVL.

The CDR3 DNA reads as TGTGCCAGCAGCCAAGCGGGGGAACCCACAGATACGCAGTATTTT. Its protein is CASSQAGEPTDTQYF. This chain links TRBV4-2 with TRBJ2-3; perhaps TRBD2 as D (6 bases). The V gene's germline CDR1 is LGHNA and CDR2 YNFKEQ. Deletions cut 1 base from V and 2 bases from J, with 10 bases between. The CDR3 covers 15 residues.

This clone was counted only a few times. This chain connects TRBV19 to TRBJ2-1; 7 nucleotides match TRBD2. Germline assignment: CDR1 LNHDA and CDR2 SQIVND (reference sequence). The trim removed 3 bases at V and 5 bases at J, leaving 7 bases unmatched. The CDR3 loop spans 15 amino acids. In DNA, the CDR3 is TGTGCCAGTAGTATGAGGCTAGGGAGGGACAATGAGCAGTTCTTC. It translates to CASSMRLGRDNEQFF.